This T cell receptor beta chain came from a study of T cell responses to AZD1222 COVID-19 vaccine. Study results and limitations: Regions 160-218 and 743-854 dominated among vaccine-associated CD4 TCRs spanning spike.

Concerning this clone: Its antigen is not known.

The trim removed 5 bases at V and 1 base at J, leaving 12 bases unmatched. This CDR3 has 17 residues. Per germline, CDR1 SGHVS and CDR2 FNYEAQ. The method was immunoSEQ multiplex PCR; TCRdb's version includes in-frame clones alone and lacks a portion of them. The profile covers about 130,000 clones, with around 90% appearing a single time and over 1.2% taken by the ten largest. The gene calls are TRBV7-6 and TRBJ1-1; TRBD1 aligns across 8 bases. This clonotype originated in an adult in good health. The sequenced sample was peripheral blood, obtained on day 0 of AZD1222 vaccination. The CDR3 DNA sequence: TGTGCCAGCAGCAATTCTGACAGGGGATTTACGAACACTGAAGCTTTCTTT. It encodes CASSNSDRGFTNTEAFF.